Below are 21 T cell receptor beta chains sequenced from a single sample in a study of STAT5B mutations in CD4+ large granular lymphocyte leukemia. Repertoires were generated with immunoSEQ multiplex PCR, while TCRdb's copy carries only in-frame clones and drops some. The sample lists roughly 30,000 clones; less than 80% were seen once. Specimen: CD4+ T cells from blood buffy coats. Receptor source: a human donor in good health.

This rearrangement joins TRBV14 to TRBJ1-5; D uncertain. The CDR3 has 13 residues. The germline gives CDR1 SGHDN, CDR2 FVKESK. Trimming pared 0 bases from V and 4 bases from J, leaving 4 bases between. The CDR3 sequence: CASSQDPNQPQHF. CDR3 sequence (DNA): TGTGCCAGCAGCCAAGATCCGAATCAGCCCCAGCATTTT.

This clone appeared once. V usage is TRBV7-9 and J usage is TRBJ2-2; D is uncertain. The germline V gene encodes CDR1 SEHNR and CDR2 FQNEAQ (reference sequence). V was shortened by 5 bases and J by 3 bases, with 13 bases between the two germline ends. The CDR3 sequence is 15 residues long. The DNA for the CDR3 is TGTGCCAGCAGCCCACCCCGAGGAGACACCGGGGAGCTGTTTTTT. Translated: CASSPPRGDTGELFF.

This chain links TRBV5-5 with TRBJ1-1; D is uncertain. Germline CDR1 is SGHKS and CDR2 is YYEKEE (reference sequence). V dropped 0 bases and J dropped 4 bases, with 7 bases sitting between them. The CDR3 covers 13 residues. The CDR3 is CASSLGMTTEAFF. The CDR3 DNA sequence: TGTGCCAGCAGCTTGGGGATGACCACTGAAGCTTTCTTT.

The chain has TRBV28 and TRBJ1-3; no definite D call. The CDR3 loop spans 17 amino acids. The V end lost 2 bases, the J end lost 0 bases, and 14 bases lay between the germline ends. In germline, CDR1 is MDHEN, CDR2 SYDVKM. CDR3 protein: CASSLSMELSSGNTIYF. The CDR3 bases are TGTGCCAGCAGTTTAAGTATGGAGCTTAGCTCTGGAAACACCATATATTTT.

This chain connects TRBV10-3 to TRBJ1-5, with D perhaps matching TRBD1 (6 bases). The CDR3 loop spans 15 amino acids. Trimming took 0 bases from V and 5 from J, leaving 11 bases between them. Per the germline V gene, CDR1 is ENHRY and CDR2 is SYGVKD. CDR3: CAISESQGRDQPQHF. CDR3 DNA sequence: TGTGCCATCAGTGAGTCGCAGGGGAGGGATCAGCCCCAGCATTTT.

The chain uses TRBV15 and TRBJ2-5; D gene ambiguous. The V and J ends lost 0 bases and 2 bases respectively, with 7 bases between them. Germline V gene lookup returns CDR1 LNHNV and CDR2 YYDKDF (reference sequence). The CDR3 runs 14 residues. The CDR3 protein is CATSRDLGQETQYF. The CDR3 bases are TGTGCCACCAGCAGAGATCTAGGGCAAGAGACCCAGTACTTC. Full variable domain (rest looked up from reference TRBV15 and TRBJ2-5): DAMVIQNPRYQVTQFGKPVTLSCSQTLNHNVMYWYQQKSSQAPKLLFHYYDKDFNNEADTPDNFQSRRPNTSFCFLDIRSPGLGDTAMYLCATSRDLGQETQYFGPGTRLLVL.

This chain joins TRBV19 and TRBJ1-1; a weak D match, TRBD1 (5 bases). CDR3 length: 16 amino acids. Germline V CDR1 and CDR2: LNHDA, SQIVND (reference sequence). V lost 6 bases to trimming and J lost 3 bases, with 20 bases between them. The CDR3 is CASSTPRGGAHTEAFF. In nucleotides, the CDR3 is TGTGCCAGTAGCACACCGCGGGGAGGGGCGCACACTGAAGCTTTCTTT.

This chain connects TRBV18 to TRBJ2-5; TRBD2 is a possible D gene (6 bases). The CDR3 is 15 amino acids. Deletions cut 2 bases from V and 5 bases from J, with 15 bases between. Germline CDR1 KGHSH, CDR2 LQKENI. The CDR3, as DNA: TGTGCCAGCTCACCATCCCAGACCCGGGGGGAGACCCAGTACTTC. As protein: CASSPSQTRGETQYF.

This clone has a handful of counts. V is TRBV4-2 and J is TRBJ1-5, with 9 nucleotides matching TRBD1. Trimming at V came to 5 bases and at J to 6 bases, leaving 8 bases not matched to a gene. Looked up from germline, CDR1 is LGHNA and CDR2 is YNFKEQ. CDR3 length: 15 residues. The CDR3 coding sequence is TGTGCCAGCAGCTCCGGGACAGGGTTGGGTCAGCCCCAGCATTTT. This translates into CASSSGTGLGQPQHF.

J is TRBJ1-5 and V is TRBV27, with D unclear. CDR1 MNHEY and CDR2 SMNVEV come from the germline V gene (reference sequence). The CDR3 is 13 amino acids. V was cut by 1 base and J by 5 bases, with 6 bases left in between. The CDR3 coding sequence is TGTGCCAGCAGTTTATGGGTGGATCAGCCCCAGCATTTT. Protein product: CASSLWVDQPQHF.

The chain combines TRBV6-1 with TRBJ2-5; 8 bases line up with TRBD1. Germline-derived CDR1 and CDR2 are MNHNS and SASEGT. Trimming removed 4 bases from V and 0 bases from J; junction bases left unmatched: 1. The CDR3 consists of 14 residues. The CDR3 bases are TGTGCCAGCAGTGGACAGGGGAACCAAGAGACCCAGTACTTC. It is translated as CASSGQGNQETQYF.

This clone was observed a few times. V is TRBV5-6 and J is TRBJ1-1; D is unclear. The CDR3 is 11 amino acids. CDR1 and CDR2 from the germline V gene are SGHDT and YYEEEE. V lost 1 base, J lost 8 bases, and 6 bases lay in between. The CDR3 here is CASSLKVEAFF. CDR3 sequence (DNA): TGTGCCAGCAGCTTGAAAGTAGAAGCTTTCTTT. Complete variable domain (other parts from reference TRBV5-6 and TRBJ1-1): DAGVTQSPTHLIKTRGQQVTLRCSPKSGHDTVSWYQQALGQGPQFIFQYYEEEERQRGNFPDRFSGHQFPNYSSELNVNALLLGDSALYLCASSLKVEAFFGQGTRLTVV.

The rearrangement uses TRBV5-8 and TRBJ1-6; 8 bases match TRBD1. CDR1 and CDR2 from the germline V gene are SGHTS and YDEGEE. CDR3 length: 16 amino acids. The V gene end was trimmed by 2 bases and the J gene end by 10 bases; junction bases not matched to a gene: 11. The CDR3 DNA reads TGTGCCAGCAGCTTACAGGGGGAGATTTCAGGCTCACCCCTCCACTTT. It codes for CASSLQGEISGSPLHF.

The chain combines TRBV13 with TRBJ2-1, with 7 bases identical to TRBD2. Germline assignment: CDR1 PRHDT and CDR2 FYEKMQ (reference sequence). The V and J ends lost 6 bases and 7 bases, in that order; junction bases with no gene match: 15. CDR3 length equals 16 residues. This CDR3 is CASRRGGTRNRNEQFF. Here the CDR3 DNA reads TGTGCCAGCAGGAGGGGAGGGACGCGGAATCGTAATGAGCAGTTCTTC.

The chain joins TRBV6-1 to TRBJ1-1; 10 nucleotides line up with TRBD1. Germline CDR1 MNHNS, CDR2 SASEGT. This CDR3 is built from 14 residues. Unmatched junction bases numbered 5, after V lost 6 bases and J lost 4 bases. The DNA for the CDR3 is TGTGCCAGCAGGACGGGACAGGGGTTCACTGAAGCTTTCTTT. The encoded protein is CASRTGQGFTEAFF.

This clone showed up just a few times. J is TRBJ1-1 and V is TRBV2; 8 positions match TRBD1. Trimming at V came to 6 bases and at J to 7 bases, leaving 4 bases not matched to a gene. CDR1 and CDR2 (germline): SNHLY, FYNNEI. This CDR3 comprises 12 residues. The CDR3 DNA is TGTGCCAGCAGAATCACAGGGGGTGAAGCTTTCTTT. Its protein product is CASRITGGEAFF.

This chain links TRBV5-1 with TRBJ2-3; the D is unclear. CDR3 size: 12 residues. Between the trimmed V and J ends, which lost 1 base and 4 bases, there was a span of 4 bases. Germline loops: CDR1 SGHRS, CDR2 YFSETQ. The CDR3 DNA reads as TGCGCCAGCAGCTTGAGGGCAGATACGCAGTATTTT. It specifies CASSLRADTQYF.

This clone was picked up a small number of times. J is TRBJ1-1 and V is TRBV2; TRBD1 aligns across 7 bases. In germline, CDR1 is SNHLY, CDR2 FYNNEI. The CDR3 totals 13 residues. After removal of 6 bases from V and 1 base from J, the junction contained 2 bases not matched to a gene. DNA of the CDR3: TGTGCCAGCAGGAGGGGGCCGAACACTGAAGCTTTCTTT. It is translated as CASRRGPNTEAFF.

The chain carries TRBV18 and TRBJ2-3; the D gene is possibly TRBD1 (7 bases). Germline V lookup: CDR1 KGHSH, CDR2 LQKENI. This CDR3 contains 14 residues. The V end was cut by 2 bases, the J end by 8 bases, with 14 bases between. CDR3 protein: CASSPARGQTTQYF. The CDR3 DNA reads as TGTGCCAGCTCACCAGCGCGGGGACAGACTACGCAGTATTTT. The whole variable domain, remainder taken from reference TRBV18 and TRBJ2-3, is NAGVMQNPRHLVRRRGQEARLRCSPMKGHSHVYWYRQLPEEGLKFMVYLQKENIIDESGMPKERFSAEFPKEGPSILRIQQVVRGDSAAYFCASSPARGQTTQYFGPGTRLTVL.

The rearrangement joins TRBV29-1 to TRBJ1-2; D unclear. Germline values: CDR1 SQVTM, CDR2 ANQGSEA. The CDR3 extends over 15 amino acids. Trimming shortened V by 4 bases and J by 0 bases, and 15 bases separated the two germline ends. The CDR3 nucleotides are TGCAGCGTTGTATCGACACGCTTAGCTAACTATGGCTACACCTTC. Protein: CSVVSTRLANYGYTF.

The V and J genes are TRBV18 and TRBJ1-2; maybe TRBD1 (6 bases). Trimming removed 6 bases from V and 0 bases from J, with 11 bases in between. The CDR3 length is 14 residues. Germline CDR1 is KGHSH and CDR2 is LQKENI. CDR3: CASSPTGPNYGYTF. The CDR3 nucleotides read TGTGCCAGCTCCCCCACAGGGCCTAACTATGGCTACACCTTC.